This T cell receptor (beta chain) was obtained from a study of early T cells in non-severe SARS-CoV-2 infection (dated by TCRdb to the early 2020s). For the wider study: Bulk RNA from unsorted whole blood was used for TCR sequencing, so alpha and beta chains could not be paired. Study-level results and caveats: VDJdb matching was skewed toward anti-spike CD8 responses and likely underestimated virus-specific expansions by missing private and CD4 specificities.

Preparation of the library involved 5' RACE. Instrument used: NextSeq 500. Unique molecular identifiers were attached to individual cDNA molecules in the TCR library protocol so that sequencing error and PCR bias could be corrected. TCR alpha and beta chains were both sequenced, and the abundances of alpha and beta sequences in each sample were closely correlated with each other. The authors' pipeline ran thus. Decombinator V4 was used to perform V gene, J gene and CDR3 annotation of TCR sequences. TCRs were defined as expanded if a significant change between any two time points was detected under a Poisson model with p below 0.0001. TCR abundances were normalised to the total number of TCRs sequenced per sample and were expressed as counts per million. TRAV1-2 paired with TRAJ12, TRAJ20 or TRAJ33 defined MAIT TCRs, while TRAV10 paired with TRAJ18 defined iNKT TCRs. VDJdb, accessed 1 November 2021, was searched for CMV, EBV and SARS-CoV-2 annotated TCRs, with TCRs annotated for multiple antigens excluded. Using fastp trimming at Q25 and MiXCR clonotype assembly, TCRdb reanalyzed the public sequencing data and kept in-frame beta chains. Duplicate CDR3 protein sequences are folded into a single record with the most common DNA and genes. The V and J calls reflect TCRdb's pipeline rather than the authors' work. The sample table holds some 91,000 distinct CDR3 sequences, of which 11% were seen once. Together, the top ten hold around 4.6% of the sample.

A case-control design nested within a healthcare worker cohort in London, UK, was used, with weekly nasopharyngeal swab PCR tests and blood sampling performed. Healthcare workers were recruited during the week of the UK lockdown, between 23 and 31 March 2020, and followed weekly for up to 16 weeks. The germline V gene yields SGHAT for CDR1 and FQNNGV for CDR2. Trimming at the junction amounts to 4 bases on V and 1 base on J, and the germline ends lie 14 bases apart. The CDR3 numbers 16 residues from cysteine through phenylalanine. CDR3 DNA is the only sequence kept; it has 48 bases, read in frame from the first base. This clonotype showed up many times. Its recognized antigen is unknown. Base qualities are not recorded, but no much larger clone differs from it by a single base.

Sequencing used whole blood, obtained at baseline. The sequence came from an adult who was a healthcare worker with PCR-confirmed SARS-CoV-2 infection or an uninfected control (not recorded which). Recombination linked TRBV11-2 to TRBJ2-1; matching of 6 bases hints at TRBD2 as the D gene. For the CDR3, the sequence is CASSSRERGSYNEQFF. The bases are TGTGCCAGCAGCTCTCGGGAGAGGGGTTCCTACAATGAGCAGTTCTTC. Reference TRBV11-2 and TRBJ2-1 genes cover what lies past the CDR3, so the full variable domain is EAGVAQSPRYKIIEKRQSVAFWCNPISGHATLYWYQQILGQGPKLLIQFQNNGVVDDSQLPKDRFSAERLKGVDSTLKIQPAKLEDSAVYLCASSSRERGSYNEQFFGPGTRLTVL.